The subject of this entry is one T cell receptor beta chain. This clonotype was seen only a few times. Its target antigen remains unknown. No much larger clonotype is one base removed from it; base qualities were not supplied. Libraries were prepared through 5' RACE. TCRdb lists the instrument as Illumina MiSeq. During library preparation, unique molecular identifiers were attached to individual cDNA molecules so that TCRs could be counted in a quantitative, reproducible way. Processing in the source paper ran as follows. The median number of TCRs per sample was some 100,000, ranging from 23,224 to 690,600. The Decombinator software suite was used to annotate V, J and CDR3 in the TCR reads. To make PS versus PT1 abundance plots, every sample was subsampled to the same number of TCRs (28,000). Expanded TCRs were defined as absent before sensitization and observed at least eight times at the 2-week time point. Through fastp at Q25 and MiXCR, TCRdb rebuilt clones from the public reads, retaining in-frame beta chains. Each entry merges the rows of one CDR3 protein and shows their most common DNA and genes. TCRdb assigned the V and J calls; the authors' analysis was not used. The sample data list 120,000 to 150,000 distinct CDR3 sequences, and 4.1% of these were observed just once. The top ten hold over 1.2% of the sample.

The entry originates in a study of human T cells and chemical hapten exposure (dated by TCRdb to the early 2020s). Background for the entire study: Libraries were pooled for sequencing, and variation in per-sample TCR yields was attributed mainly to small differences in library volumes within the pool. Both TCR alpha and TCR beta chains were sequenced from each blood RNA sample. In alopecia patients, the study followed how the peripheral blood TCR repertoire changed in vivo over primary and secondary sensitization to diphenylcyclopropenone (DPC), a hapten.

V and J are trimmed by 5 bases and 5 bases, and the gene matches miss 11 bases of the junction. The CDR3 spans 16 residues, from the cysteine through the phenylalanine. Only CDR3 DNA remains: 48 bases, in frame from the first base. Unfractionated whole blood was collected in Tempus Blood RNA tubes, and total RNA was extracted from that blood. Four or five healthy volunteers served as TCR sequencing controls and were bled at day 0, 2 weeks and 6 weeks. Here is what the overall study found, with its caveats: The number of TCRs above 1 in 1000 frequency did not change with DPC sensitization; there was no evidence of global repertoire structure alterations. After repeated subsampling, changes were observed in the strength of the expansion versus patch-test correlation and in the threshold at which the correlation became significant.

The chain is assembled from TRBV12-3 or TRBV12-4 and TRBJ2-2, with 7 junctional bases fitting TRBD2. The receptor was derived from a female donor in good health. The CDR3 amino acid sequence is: CASSPGLVSRTGELFF. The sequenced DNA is TGTGCCAGCAGTCCCGGACTAGTCAGTCGGACCGGGGAGCTGTTTTTT.